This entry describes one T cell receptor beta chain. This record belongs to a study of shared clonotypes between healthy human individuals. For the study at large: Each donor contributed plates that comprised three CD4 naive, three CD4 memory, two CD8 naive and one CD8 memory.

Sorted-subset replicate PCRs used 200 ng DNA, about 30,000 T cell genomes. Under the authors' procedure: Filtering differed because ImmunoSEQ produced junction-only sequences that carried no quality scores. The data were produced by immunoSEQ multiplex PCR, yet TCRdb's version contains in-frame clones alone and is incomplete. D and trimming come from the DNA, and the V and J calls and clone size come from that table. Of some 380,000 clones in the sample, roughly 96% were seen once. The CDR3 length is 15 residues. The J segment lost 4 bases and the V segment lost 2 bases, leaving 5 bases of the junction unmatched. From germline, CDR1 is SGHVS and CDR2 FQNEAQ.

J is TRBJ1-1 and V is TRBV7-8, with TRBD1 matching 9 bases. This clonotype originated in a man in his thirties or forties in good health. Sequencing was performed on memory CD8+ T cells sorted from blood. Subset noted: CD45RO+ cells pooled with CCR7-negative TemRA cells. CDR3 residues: CASSLQVTGGTEAFF. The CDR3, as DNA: TGTGCCAGCAGCTTACAGGTGACAGGGGGCACTGAAGCTTTCTTT.